This T cell receptor beta chain came from a study of T-cell memory formation after mild COVID-19. Comment on this clonotype: Its antigen is as yet unknown.

5'RACE with constant-segment primers built TCRalpha and TCRbeta cDNA libraries with UMIs. One entry per CDR3 protein results from TCRdb running MiXCR on the 5' RACE reads. The repertoire holds roughly 500,000 distinct CDR3 sequences, with around 21% as singletons. CDR3 length: 15 amino acids. Germline loops: CDR1 SGHTA, CDR2 FQGNSA. Deletions cut 0 bases from V and 7 bases from J, with 13 bases between. Points from the study as a whole: Second-wave clones reaching peak frequency on day 37 lacked confirmed SARS-CoV-2 specificity. CD4+ bias marked clones expanding day 15 to 37, unlike balanced contracting clones.

The source is an adult woman who had mild COVID-19 (a few samples of this study predate the infection). Cell type and time point are not known. This chain uses TRBV7-2 with TRBJ2-1; D might be TRBD1 or TRBD2, each matching 5 bases. The sample consisted of PBMCs or a T cell subset sorted from them (not recorded which). Here the CDR3 DNA reads TGTGCCAGCAGCTTAGCCGGGGCCCGGGCGAATGAGCAGTTCTTC. This gives the protein CASSLAGARANEQFF.